The entry below describes one TCR beta chain. TCR beta chains were sequenced at survey level with immunoSEQ. The data were produced by immunoSEQ multiplex PCR, yet TCRdb's version contains in-frame clones alone and is incomplete. The sample shows under 55,000 clones, roughly 93% of them seen only once. Germline trimming cut 6 bases from V and 8 bases from J; bases unmatched to any gene: 4. Germline CDR1 reads MNHNY; CDR2 reads SVGAGI (reference sequence). This CDR3 contains 14 residues. The chain links TRBV6-6 to TRBJ1-4; 12 bases align to TRBD1. Sequences were obtained from PBMCs. The sequence was collected from a man aged 35-49 years with rheumatoid arthritis. For the CDR3, the DNA is TGTGCCAGCAGAAGGGACAGGGGGCAAGAAAAACTGTTTTTT. Translated, it gives CASRRDRGQEKLFF.